This T cell receptor (beta chain) was documented in a study of CD8 T cells in ankylosing spondylitis. Study-wide points: A motif of roughly eight highly homologous TCR beta variants was seen as apparently characteristic of ankylosing spondylitis blood.

About this clonotype: Its specificity is unknown.

Trimming removed 11 bases from V and 2 bases from J, with 13 bases in between. The CDR3 length is 13 residues. Germline CDR1 is MNHNY and CDR2 is SVGAGI (reference sequence). Each CDR3 protein gets one entry after TCRdb re-called the 5' RACE reads with MiXCR. The sample gives about 750,000 distinct CDR3 sequences, under 20% of which show up once; around 20% is in the top ten. This receptor was identified in a male donor with ankylosing spondylitis. The sample was blood, either unsorted or a sorted T cell fraction (not recorded which). The chain links TRBV6-6 to TRBJ1-5; D is unclear. The CDR3 loop is CASHPGGNQPQHF. The DNA for the CDR3 is TGTGCCTCCCACCCCGGGGGCAATCAGCCCCAGCATTTT.